Following are 24 T cell receptor beta chains from one sample sequenced in a study of T cells after yellow fever vaccination. TCRdb itself ran the 5' RACE reads through MiXCR, one entry per CDR3 protein. The table shows under 550,000 distinct CDR3 sequences, with 20% to 25% occurring only once. Sequences were derived from PBMCs, sampled approximately 20 days after the first yellow fever vaccination. The receptors stem from a man between 18 and 29 years old who received the YFV17D yellow fever vaccine.

This clonotype was detected only a few times. This chain links TRBV12-3 or TRBV12-4 with TRBJ2-5, with D maybe TRBD1 (5 bases). This CDR3 comprises 13 residues. The germline V and J ends were trimmed by 6 bases and 2 bases, with 10 bases remaining between them. CDR3 nucleotides: TGTGCCAGCAGCACAGGAATACAAGAGACCCAGTACTTC. Translating it yields CASSTGIQETQYF.

This clonotype was counted a few times. The V call is TRBV6-1, the J call TRBJ2-1; weak D call: TRBD1 (5 bases). The CDR3 extends over 16 amino acids. V lost 6 bases to trimming and J lost 0 bases, with 15 bases between them. CDR1 is MNHNS, CDR2 SASEGT, per germline. In DNA form, the CDR3 reads TGTGCCAGCAGCATGACAGCTCTTTCCTCCTACAATGAGCAGTTCTTC. Protein sequence: CASSMTALSSYNEQFF.

This clonotype was seen more than once but under ten times. This chain connects TRBV9 to TRBJ2-5; D remains unclear. The V end lost 4 bases, the J end lost 5 bases, and 12 bases lay between the germline ends. Germline CDR1 reads SGDLS; CDR2 reads YYNGEE. CDR3 length: 13 residues. The CDR3 region has the DNA TGTGCCAGCAGCACCAGTCGTGCGGAGACCCAGTACTTC. It translates to CASSTSRAETQYF.

The chain joins TRBV5-6 to TRBJ2-7; the D gene is possibly TRBD1 (6 bases). The CDR3 extends over 16 amino acids. Germline CDR1 reads SGHDT; CDR2 reads YYEEEE. V was pared by 4 bases and J by 2 bases, with 19 bases between. The CDR3 sequence is CASSGCAADRPYEQYV. CDR3 coding DNA: TGTGCCAGCAGCGGATGCGCAGCGGACAGACCCTACGAGCAGTACGTC.

This clonotype was observed a few times. This chain joins TRBV29-1 and TRBJ2-5; a possible D gene is TRBD1 (5 bases). V was cut by 3 bases and J by 2 bases, with 10 bases left in between. CDR1 is SQVTM, CDR2 ANQGSEA, per germline. The length of the CDR3 is 13 residues. The CDR3 here is CSVDGDSQETQYF. DNA for the CDR3: TGCAGCGTTGACGGAGACAGTCAAGAGACCCAGTACTTC.

The sample holds a few counts of this clonotype. The V gene is TRBV6-1, the J gene TRBJ1-6; 10 bases agree with TRBD1. Germline V gene lookup returns CDR1 MNHNS and CDR2 SASEGT. CDR3 length: 14 amino acids. V lost 6 bases to trimming and J lost 9 bases; unmatched junction nucleotides: 5. CDR3 amino acids: CASRRQGAGSPLHF. CDR3 in DNA: TGTGCCAGCAGGCGACAGGGGGCAGGTTCACCCCTCCACTTT.

At least ten counts were recorded for this clonotype. The rearrangement joins TRBV5-1 to TRBJ2-2; a possible D gene is TRBD2 (7 bases). Germline V gene data show CDR1 as SGHRS and CDR2 as YFSETQ. Trimming took 7 bases from V and 6 from J, leaving 22 bases between them. This CDR3 is built from 16 residues. For the CDR3, the DNA is TGCGCCAGCCTACCGGGGGGCGGACCGGTCCCCGGGGAGCTGTTTTTT. This translates into CASLPGGGPVPGELFF.

The chain employs TRBV5-1 and TRBJ2-1, with D maybe TRBD2 (6 bases). Germline values: CDR1 SGHRS, CDR2 YFSETQ. V was cut by 9 bases and J by 5 bases, with 18 bases left in between. The CDR3 runs to 14 residues. For the CDR3, the DNA is TGCGCCACCTCCCGCGGGGCCGCAAACAATGAGCAGTTCTTC. Its translation is CATSRGAANNEQFF.

CDR3 region: CASSSGVQGETQYF. In nucleotides, the CDR3 is TGTGCCAGCAGCTCAGGGGTCCAGGGAGAGACCCAGTACTTC. J is TRBJ2-5 and V is TRBV7-3; weak D call: TRBD1 (6 bases). This CDR3 region has 14 residues. Per germline, CDR1 SGHTA and CDR2 FQGTGA. Trimming removed 4 bases at V and 4 bases at J, with 13 bases between.

In its sample, this clonotype was seen a few times. This chain links TRBV4-3 with TRBJ2-7; a possible D gene is TRBD1 (5 bases). Trimming removed 1 base at V and 3 bases at J, with 10 bases between. Germline assignment: CDR1 LGHNA and CDR2 YSLEER. CDR3 length equals 14 residues. The CDR3, as DNA: TGCGCCAGCAGCCAAGGTGGGCAGGGCTACGAGCAGTACTTC. Amino acid sequence: CASSQGGQGYEQYF.

This CDR3 reads CASSSWTSPETQYF. The CDR3 region has the DNA TGTGCCAGCAGCTCTTGGACTAGTCCGGAGACCCAGTACTTC. The chain links TRBV5-4 to TRBJ2-5; TRBD2 aligns across 7 bases. Germline V lookup: CDR1 SGHNT, CDR2 YYREEE (reference sequence). J gave up 5 bases and V 3 bases, and 7 bases lay outside the gene matches. CDR3 length: 14 residues.

Only a few counts were recorded for this clonotype. The V call is TRBV9, the J call TRBJ1-1, with TRBD1 matching over 7 bases. This CDR3 is 13 amino acids long. Per the germline V gene, CDR1 is SGDLS and CDR2 is YYNGEE. The junction had 10 bases not matched to a gene; V was cut back by 7 bases and J by 7 bases. CDR3 residues: CASSTLGGNEAFF. CDR3 coding DNA: TGTGCCAGCTCTACCTTAGGGGGCAATGAAGCTTTCTTT.

This clonotype was counted a few times. The rearrangement links TRBV12-3 or TRBV12-4 to TRBJ2-7; D is tentatively TRBD1 or TRBD2 (5 bases each). The length of the CDR3 is 14 residues. Deletions cut 7 bases from V and 4 bases from J, with 17 bases between. For the CDR3, the DNA is TGTGCCAGCACCTCGAGGGGAGAAACTTACGAGCAGTACTTC. Protein: CASTSRGETYEQYF.

This rearrangement joins TRBV20-1 to TRBJ1-1, with D unresolved. Germline V gene sequence: CDR1 DFQATT, CDR2 SNEGSKA (reference sequence). The CDR3 extends over 11 amino acids. Trimming pared 5 bases from V and 3 bases from J, leaving 7 bases between. Written as DNA, the CDR3 is TGCAGTGCTCGATGGGACACTGAAGCTTTCTTT. It translates to CSARWDTEAFF.

The chain carries TRBV10-3 and TRBJ2-2, with D perhaps matching TRBD2 (5 bases). V was clipped by 2 bases and J by 3 bases, with 7 bases between them. Per the germline V gene, CDR1 is ENHRY and CDR2 is SYGVKD. CDR3 length: 14 residues. In DNA, the CDR3 is TGTGCCATCAGTGAGCCCGGGGACACCGGGGAGCTGTTTTTT. Translation gives CAISEPGDTGELFF.

This clonotype showed up just a few times. The V call is TRBV14, the J call TRBJ2-1; 10 bases agree with TRBD1. The CDR3 has 15 amino acids. Germline V gene sequence: CDR1 SGHDN, CDR2 FVKESK. V dropped 3 bases and J dropped 8; count of bases not matched to a gene: 7. The CDR3 spells CASSHLGTGAYEQFF. In DNA form, the CDR3 reads TGTGCCAGCAGCCACTTAGGGACAGGGGCATATGAGCAGTTCTTC.

This clonotype has only one observation. V usage is TRBV3-1 and J usage is TRBJ2-5; 13 nucleotides agree with TRBD2. The J segment lost 0 bases and the V segment lost 11 bases, leaving 12 bases of the junction unmatched. This CDR3 is 17 amino acids long. The germline V gene encodes CDR1 LGHDT and CDR2 YNNKEL (reference sequence). CDR3 amino acids: CACTTRTSGSYQETQYF. The CDR3 DNA reads TGTGCCTGTACAACCAGGACTAGCGGGAGCTACCAAGAGACCCAGTACTTC.

In its sample, this clonotype was seen a few times. The chain has TRBV6-5 and TRBJ2-3; perhaps TRBD1 as D (6 bases). V was cut by 3 bases and J by 0 bases, with 13 bases left in between. CDR1 and CDR2 (germline): MNHEY, SVGAGI. This CDR3 comprises 16 residues. CDR3 bases: TGTGCCAGCAGTTATTCGACCGGACAGAGCACAGATACGCAGTATTTT. It yields the protein CASSYSTGQSTDTQYF.

The V call is TRBV12-3 or TRBV12-4, the J call TRBJ2-2; 8 positions agree with TRBD1. The V and J ends lost 6 bases and 9 bases, in that order; junction bases with no gene match: 12. This CDR3 spans 15 amino acids. The CDR3 DNA sequence: TGTGCCAGCAGGTCCGGGACAGGCGGGAACCGGGAGCTGTTTTTT. Translating it yields CASRSGTGGNRELFF.

This clonotype was seen more than once but under ten times. The CDR3 is CASSVDEGGYRYEQYF. DNA of the CDR3: TGTGCCAGCAGCGTAGATGAGGGGGGATATAGGTACGAGCAGTACTTC. V is TRBV9 and J is TRBJ2-7, with D possibly called TRBD1 or TRBD2 (6 bases each). Looked up from germline, CDR1 is SGDLS and CDR2 is YYNGEE. The CDR3 runs to 16 residues. The V end lost 0 bases, the J end lost 4 bases, and 17 bases lay between the germline ends.

V usage is TRBV6-2 or TRBV6-3 and J usage is TRBJ2-1; D is undetermined. The CDR3 spans 13 residues. V shed 2 bases and J shed 5 bases, with 7 bases lying between them. Looked up from germline, CDR1 is MNHEY and CDR2 is SVGEGT. In nucleotides, the CDR3 is TGTGCCAGCAGTTACAACAGTAACAATGAGCAGTTCTTC. The encoded protein is CASSYNSNNEQFF.

This clonotype was observed many times. The rearrangement links TRBV7-2 to TRBJ2-4; 9 positions agree with TRBD2. The junction had 4 bases not matched to a gene; V was cut back by 4 bases and J by 0 bases. The V gene's germline CDR1 is SGHTA and CDR2 FQGNSA. This CDR3 comprises 16 residues. Here the CDR3 DNA reads TGTGCCAGCAGCTCCCTAGCGGGGATAGCCAAAAACATTCAGTACTTC. Protein: CASSSLAGIAKNIQYF.

V is TRBV20-1 and J is TRBJ2-6; no reliable D call. Deletions cut 3 bases from V and 1 base from J, with 10 bases between. The germline V gene encodes CDR1 DFQATT and CDR2 SNEGSKA (reference sequence). This CDR3 contains 15 residues. CDR3 sequence (DNA): TGCAGTGCTAGTCCCATTTCTTCTGGGGCCAACGTCCTGACTTTC. This encodes CSASPISSGANVLTF.

With respect to this clonotype: Since a much larger clone is just one base distant, this may be a read error. The rearrangement joins TRBV6-2 or TRBV6-3 to TRBJ2-7, with TRBD1 matching over 7 bases. The CDR3 length is 13 residues. V trimming: 5 bases; J trimming: 2 bases; junction bases outside the gene matches: 3. The germline V gene has CDR1 MNHEY and CDR2 SVGEGT. As DNA, the CDR3 is TGTGCCAGCAGTCCGACAGGGCCCTACGAGCAGTACTTC. Translating gives CASSPTGPYEQYF.